The 2 T cell receptor beta chains below all came from one sample that was sequenced in a study of blood T cell repertoires in COVID-19. TCRdb keeps only in-frame clones here, not all; method: immunoSEQ multiplex PCR. Altogether 270,000 or so clones are present, about 85% being singletons, with the ten largest covering 5% to 7.5%. The source material was PBMCs or T cells enriched from blood (not recorded which). The source of these receptors is a woman aged 50 to 60 who had been exposed to COVID-19.

The chain has TRBV7-3 and TRBJ2-5; perhaps TRBD2 as D (5 bases). Between the trimmed V and J ends, which lost 3 bases and 7 bases, there was a span of 12 bases. Germline loops: CDR1 SGHTA, CDR2 FQGTGA. This CDR3 has 13 residues. The DNA of the CDR3 is TGTGCCAGCAGCTTCACGGGGAGTGGGACCCAGTACTTC. Amino acids: CASSFTGSGTQYF. Combining the CDR3 with reference TRBV7-3 and TRBJ2-5 gives the whole variable domain GAGVSQTPSNKVTEKGKYVELRCDPISGHTALYWYRQSLGQGPEFLIYFQGTGAADDSGLPNDRFFAVRPEGSVSTLKIQRTERGDSAVYLCASSFTGSGTQYFGPGTRLLVL.

The gene calls are TRBV13 and TRBJ1-1, with 7 bases that match TRBD1. The junction had 19 bases not matched to a gene; V was cut back by 8 bases and J by 1 base. Germline values: CDR1 PRHDT, CDR2 FYEKMQ (reference sequence). The CDR3 contains 18 residues. CDR3 DNA: TGTGCCAGCCGGCCATTTGATTACCCGGGACAGAAGAACACTGAAGCTTTCTTT. This codes for CASRPFDYPGQKNTEAFF.